Shown below are 25 T cell receptor beta chains from a single sample sequenced in a study of T-cell memory formation after mild COVID-19. TCRdb reprocessed the 5' RACE reads with MiXCR, giving one entry per CDR3 protein. The sample holds fewer than 400,000 distinct CDR3 sequences; 13% are singletons and the top ten take around a fifth. The source material was PBMCs or a T cell subset sorted from them (not recorded which). The receptor set was obtained from a young man who had mild COVID-19 (a few samples of this study predate the infection). Cell type and time point are not known.

In this sample, this clonotype turned up a few times. V gene TRBV5-1 combines with J gene TRBJ1-4; 7 positions match TRBD1. The CDR3 has 14 residues. J lost 5 bases, V lost 4 bases, and 5 bases had no gene match. Germline lookup yields CDR1 SGHRS and CDR2 YFSETQ. The CDR3 region is CASSQRQGNEKLFF. The CDR3 DNA is TGCGCCAGCAGCCAGAGACAGGGAAATGAAAAACTGTTTTTT.

This chain joins TRBV15 and TRBJ2-7; 9 positions agree with TRBD1. This CDR3 comprises 14 residues. The germline V gene has CDR1 LNHNV and CDR2 YYDKDF (reference sequence). V shed 3 bases, J shed 3 bases, and the junction held 3 bases outside the gene matches. The CDR3 loop is CATSREDRGYEQYV. The CDR3, as DNA: TGTGCCACCAGCAGGGAGGACAGGGGCTACGAGCAGTACGTC.

V usage is TRBV12-3 or TRBV12-4 and J usage is TRBJ2-5; D might be TRBD1 (6 bases). CDR3 size: 13 residues. V was cut by 8 bases and J by 5 bases, with 15 bases left in between. The CDR3: CASHRDQGETQYF. The DNA of the CDR3 is TGTGCCAGCCACCGTGACCAGGGGGAGACCCAGTACTTC.

This clonotype was picked up a small number of times. The rearrangement joins TRBV2 to TRBJ2-2, with 13 bases identical to TRBD2. Germline-derived CDR1 and CDR2 are SNHLY and FYNNEI. This CDR3 contains 16 residues. With 4 bases clipped from V and 4 bases from J, the junction kept 3 bases outside the gene matches. CDR3 region: CASSGGLAGPTGELFF. The CDR3 region has the DNA TGTGCCAGCAGTGGGGGACTAGCGGGGCCCACCGGGGAGCTGTTTTTT.

The V call is TRBV13, the J call TRBJ2-1; 10 bases agree with TRBD1. V trimming: 1 base; J trimming: 9 bases; junction bases outside the gene matches: 9. Germline V gene lookup returns CDR1 PRHDT and CDR2 FYEKMQ (reference sequence). This CDR3 contains 16 residues. Here the CDR3 reads CASSLVWGQGKGEQFF. In DNA form, the CDR3 reads TGTGCCAGCAGCTTAGTATGGGGACAGGGGAAAGGTGAGCAGTTCTTC.

This clonotype turned up a few times. This chain links TRBV6-2 or TRBV6-3 with TRBJ1-2; D is unclear. The CDR3 totals 13 residues. Germline assignment: CDR1 MNHEY and CDR2 SVGEGT. Trimming took 6 bases from V and 4 from J, leaving 12 bases between them. The CDR3 DNA reads TGTGCCAGCAGAAAATACGACATCTATGGCTACACCTTC. It translates to CASRKYDIYGYTF.

This clonotype was counted many times. The chain employs TRBV4-3 and TRBJ2-3; D is unresolved. Trimming removed 3 bases at V and 0 bases at J, with 10 bases between. CDR3 length: 15 amino acids. Germline V lookup: CDR1 LGHNA, CDR2 YSLEER. The CDR3 coding sequence is TGCGCCAGCAGCCAGCGACCCACGAGCACAGATACGCAGTATTTT. It is translated as CASSQRPTSTDTQYF.

This clonotype was recorded a few times. CDR3 in amino acids: CSALDPYGYTF. In DNA, the CDR3 is TGCAGCGCCTTGGATCCCTATGGCTACACCTTC. The V gene is TRBV29-1, the J gene TRBJ1-2; D ambiguous. The V gene lost 7 bases and the J gene lost 4 bases, with 10 bases spanning the gap. The CDR3 sequence is 11 residues long. Germline assignment: CDR1 SQVTM and CDR2 ANQGSEA.

Notes on this clonotype: A junction boundary mismatches the germline segment, possibly from a read error. The CDR3 DNA follows: TGTGCCAGCGGTCGCCAACTAGTGACCCCACTCTTC. Its translation is CASGRQLVTPLF. The V and J genes are TRBV2 and TRBJ2-1; D may be TRBD2 (5 bases). Looked up from germline, CDR1 is SNHLY and CDR2 is FYNNEI. The CDR3 is 12 residues long.

This clonotype was seen more than once but under ten times. This chain connects TRBV21-1 to TRBJ2-7; the table's D call of TRBD1 was not tested on the DNA. TRBV21-1 is given as a pseudogene. This CDR3 is built from 11 residues. In DNA form, the CDR3 reads TGTGCCAGCACCCCTGACAGCGAGCAGTACGTC. This codes for CASTPDSEQYV.

This clonotype was seen many times. The chain has TRBV9 and TRBJ2-2, with 8 bases matching TRBD2. J lost 4 bases, V lost 8 bases, and 7 bases had no gene match. The CDR3 totals 14 residues. Germline lookup yields CDR1 SGDLS and CDR2 YYNGEE. The CDR3 sequence: CASMAGGPTGELFF. In DNA form, the CDR3 reads TGTGCCAGTATGGCGGGGGGCCCCACCGGGGAGCTGTTTTTT.

This clonotype was recorded a few times. The chain uses TRBV27 and TRBJ1-5; possible D gene TRBD1, 5 bases. Trimming took off 0 bases at V and 7 bases at J, with 13 bases between the two ends. This CDR3 is 15 amino acids long. Germline V gene data show CDR1 as MNHEY and CDR2 as SMNVEV (reference sequence). CDR3 in DNA: TGTGCCAGCAGTTTATCGATGGGGGGGAGGCAGCCCCAGCATTTT. Its protein is CASSLSMGGRQPQHF.

This clonotype was counted only a few times. The chain has TRBV6-5 and TRBJ2-3; no firm D call. Germline V CDR1 and CDR2: MNHEY, SVGAGI. This CDR3 comprises 9 residues. Deletions cut 6 bases from V and 7 bases from J, with 2 bases between. The CDR3 sequence: CASRHTQYF. CDR3 nucleotides: TGTGCCAGCAGACATACGCAGTATTTT.

This clonotype was seen more than once but under ten times. The V and J genes are TRBV6-5 and TRBJ2-2; possibly TRBD1 for D (6 bases). The CDR3 runs to 14 residues. Germline lookup yields CDR1 MNHEY and CDR2 SVGAGI. V lost 6 bases and J 6 bases, leaving 14 bases between the germline ends. CDR3 in amino acids: CASSPDSAAGELFF. DNA for the CDR3: TGTGCCAGCAGCCCGGACAGTGCCGCCGGGGAGCTGTTTTTT.

This clonotype has a handful of counts. The rearrangement links TRBV9 to TRBJ2-1; 8 positions agree with TRBD1. The germline gives CDR1 SGDLS, CDR2 YYNGEE. J gave up 5 bases and V 4 bases, and 5 bases lay outside the gene matches. CDR3 size: 14 residues. This chain's CDR3 is CASSFGQGNNEQFF. The CDR3 coding sequence is TGTGCCAGCAGCTTCGGACAGGGTAACAATGAGCAGTTCTTC.

The rearrangement uses TRBV4-2 and TRBJ1-5, with D unresolved. With 4 bases removed from V and 7 bases from J, the gap between germline ends came to 14 bases. Germline CDR1 reads LGHNA; CDR2 reads YNFKEQ. This CDR3 has 14 amino acids. The CDR3: CASSPSAGGQPQHF. CDR3 nucleotide sequence: TGTGCCAGCAGCCCGAGTGCGGGTGGGCAGCCCCAGCATTTT.

J is TRBJ2-7 and V is TRBV27; 7 positions agree with TRBD2. CDR3 size: 13 residues. CDR1 MNHEY and CDR2 SMNVEV come from the germline V gene (reference sequence). V was clipped by 6 bases and J by 7 bases; unmatched bases: 9. The DNA for the CDR3 is TGTGCCAGCAGCGGGGGGACCCCTAGAGAGCAGTACGTC. Its protein product is CASSGGTPREQYV.

This clonotype was counted many times. V and J are TRBV7-9 and TRBJ2-2; D not certain. The germline V and J ends were trimmed by 4 bases and 4 bases, with 4 bases remaining between them. This CDR3 has 12 amino acids. Germline V gives CDR1 SEHNR, CDR2 FQNEAQ (reference sequence). CDR3 loop: CASSSFTGELFF. CDR3 coding DNA: TGTGCCAGCAGCTCCTTCACCGGGGAGCTGTTTTTT.

The chain joins TRBV6-4 to TRBJ2-1; 9 nucleotides agree with TRBD1. The CDR3 has 16 residues. Losses at the gene ends were 0 bases for V and 7 bases for J; bases not matched to a gene: 7. Germline CDR1 and CDR2: MRHNA and SNTAGT. The CDR3 sequence: CASSDSGGTGFNEQFF. The CDR3 DNA reads TGTGCCAGCAGTGACTCGGGCGGGACAGGGTTTAATGAGCAGTTCTTC.

This clonotype was recorded a few times. The chain employs TRBV3-1 and TRBJ2-5; possible D gene TRBD2, 5 bases. Germline CDR1 is LGHDT and CDR2 is YNNKEL (reference sequence). The CDR3 consists of 13 residues. Deletions cut 3 bases from V and 5 bases from J, with 10 bases between. This CDR3 reads CASSQFIAETQYF. DNA for the CDR3: TGTGCCAGCAGCCAGTTTATAGCGGAGACCCAGTACTTC.

This clonotype was observed many times. The gene calls are TRBV4-3 and TRBJ2-2, with a tentative D call TRBD2 (6 bases). CDR1 is LGHNA and CDR2 is YSLEER in the germline V gene. V was pared by 11 bases and J by 4 bases, with 8 bases between. The CDR3 is made up of 11 amino acids. The CDR3 DNA reads as TGCGCCGCGGGGTCCACCGGGGAGCTGTTTTTT. This sequence encodes CAAGSTGELFF.

This rearrangement joins TRBV20-1 to TRBJ1-2; TRBD1 matches 8 bases. The V gene's germline CDR1 is DFQATT and CDR2 SNEGSKA (reference sequence). V shed 6 bases, J shed 4 bases, and the junction held 4 bases outside the gene matches. The CDR3 has 12 residues. The CDR3 loop reads CSANRGTYGYTF. The CDR3 region has the DNA TGCAGTGCGAACAGGGGGACCTATGGCTACACCTTC.

The CDR3 region is CASSPPQGQNEKLFF. As DNA, the CDR3 is TGTGCCAGCTCACCACCACAGGGGCAAAATGAAAAACTGTTTTTT. The J gene is TRBJ1-4, the V gene TRBV18, with 7 bases that match TRBD1. The CDR3 is 15 residues long. V was clipped by 0 bases and J by 5 bases; unmatched bases: 3. CDR1 and CDR2 (germline): KGHSH, LQKENI.

This clonotype was seen repeatedly, ten times or more. The chain carries TRBV19 and TRBJ1-5; D may be TRBD1 (5 bases). Looked up from germline, CDR1 is LNHDA and CDR2 is SQIVND (reference sequence). The length of the CDR3 is 14 residues. With 3 bases removed from V and 7 bases from J, the gap between germline ends came to 13 bases. CDR3 region: CASSITGGRQPQHF. For the CDR3, the DNA is TGTGCCAGTAGTATCACCGGGGGTAGGCAGCCCCAGCATTTT.

The chain employs TRBV7-9 and TRBJ2-1, with 9 bases lining up with TRBD2. The CDR3 is 16 amino acids. Germline CDR1 is SEHNR and CDR2 is FQNEAQ (reference sequence). Trimming removed 1 base from V and 9 bases from J; junction bases left unmatched: 10. In DNA form, the CDR3 reads TGTGCCAGCAGCTTAGTGGCGGGGGGGTATTTTGTTGAGCAGTTCTTC. This encodes CASSLVAGGYFVEQFF.